The 18 T cell receptor beta chains below come from one sample, sequenced in a study of patients and donors after allogeneic stem cell transplantation. TCRdb re-called the RT-PCR reads with MiXCR, one entry per CDR3 protein. The data show approximately 170,000 distinct CDR3 sequences, approximately 25% seen once. The material sequenced was blood, either unsorted or a sorted T cell fraction (not recorded which). The receptors were sampled from a human donor who was either an allogeneic HSCT recipient or a stem cell or donor lymphocyte infusion donor (not recorded which). It is not recorded whose cells these are; they may come from a transplant donor.

The CDR3 DNA is TGCAGTGCTATGAGTCAGCCGAACACTGAAGCTTTCTTT. It encodes CSAMSQPNTEAFF. The chain has TRBV20-1 and TRBJ1-1, with D unclear. The germline V and J ends were trimmed by 4 bases and 1 base, with 10 bases remaining between them. CDR1 is DFQATT and CDR2 is SNEGSKA in the germline V gene (reference sequence). The CDR3 contains 13 residues.

This clonotype was seen at least ten times. The chain has TRBV7-9 and TRBJ1-2; D unclear. Per germline, CDR1 SEHNR and CDR2 FQNEAQ (reference sequence). The CDR3 loop spans 14 amino acids. Trimming removed 3 bases at V and 4 bases at J, with 12 bases between. Here the CDR3 reads CASSLDVLGYGYTF. The CDR3 DNA sequence: TGTGCCAGCAGCTTGGACGTCTTGGGCTATGGCTACACCTTC.

V is TRBV11-2 and J is TRBJ1-2; D may be TRBD1 (6 bases). Between the trimmed V and J ends, which lost 3 bases and 7 bases, there was a span of 18 bases. The germline V gene encodes CDR1 SGHAT and CDR2 FQNNGV. This CDR3 has 15 amino acids. The CDR3 nucleotides are TGTGCCAGCAGCTTCCTTGCACAGGGAGCTGCTGGCTACACCTTC. As protein: CASSFLAQGAAGYTF.

This clonotype was counted at least ten times. The genes are TRBV5-1 and TRBJ1-1; D remains ambiguous. Germline V gives CDR1 SGHRS, CDR2 YFSETQ. The CDR3 runs 13 residues. V gave up 2 bases and J gave up 1 base, with 6 bases separating them. In DNA form, the CDR3 reads TGCGCCAGCAGCTTTGAAGGGAACACTGAAGCTTTCTTT. It codes for CASSFEGNTEAFF.

J is TRBJ2-3 and V is TRBV6-2 or TRBV6-3, with 8 bases matching TRBD2. Germline CDR1 reads MNHEY; CDR2 reads SVGEGT. The J segment lost 1 base and the V segment lost 5 bases, leaving 5 bases of the junction unmatched. This CDR3 is built from 15 residues. The CDR3 sequence is CASSRQTSGTDTQYF. The CDR3 DNA follows: TGTGCCAGCAGTCGCCAGACTAGCGGCACAGATACGCAGTATTTT.

This clonotype showed up just a few times. The rearrangement uses TRBV7-9 and TRBJ1-1, with D unclear. Between the trimmed V and J ends, which lost 4 bases and 2 bases, there was a span of 14 bases. Germline V lookup: CDR1 SEHNR, CDR2 FQNEAQ (reference sequence). This CDR3 contains 15 residues. CDR3 bases: TGTGCCAGCAGCTCGGGAGCTTACGCCAACACTGAAGCTTTCTTT. Protein product: CASSSGAYANTEAFF. The whole variable domain, remainder taken from reference TRBV7-9 and TRBJ1-1, is DTGVSQNPRHKITKRGQNVTFRCDPISEHNRLYWYRQTLGQGPEFLTYFQNEAQLEKSRLLSDRFSAERPKGSFSTLEIQRTEQGDSAMYLCASSSGAYANTEAFFGQGTRLTVV.

The rearrangement links TRBV10-3 to TRBJ2-1, with D possibly being TRBD1 (5 bases). Deletions cut 8 bases from V and 8 bases from J, with 13 bases between. Germline V gene sequence: CDR1 ENHRY, CDR2 SYGVKD. CDR3 length: 12 residues. The CDR3 DNA follows: TGTGCCATCCGCCAGGGCCGCGATGAGCAGTTCTTC. Translation gives CAIRQGRDEQFF.

V and J are TRBV4-2 and TRBJ2-7; 8 bases fit TRBD2. The CDR3 sequence is 17 residues long. V dropped 1 base and J dropped 4; count of bases not matched to a gene: 12. The germline V gene encodes CDR1 LGHNA and CDR2 YNFKEQ. In nucleotides, the CDR3 is TGTGCCAGCAGCCAAGTCGCGGGCTTAGCGGGGTTATACGAGCAGTACTTC. It is translated as CASSQVAGLAGLYEQYF.

V gene TRBV3-1 combines with J gene TRBJ2-2; D is possibly TRBD2 (5 bases). Trimming took off 4 bases at V and 1 base at J, with 7 bases between the two ends. CDR3 length: 14 amino acids. Looked up from germline, CDR1 is LGHDT and CDR2 is YNNKEL (reference sequence). CDR3 in amino acids: CASSLRENTGELFF. In DNA form, the CDR3 reads TGTGCCAGCAGCCTCCGGGAGAACACCGGGGAGCTGTTTTTT.

This clonotype has a count of ten or more. V gene TRBV2 combines with J gene TRBJ1-5; 8 bases line up with TRBD1. V was pared by 5 bases and J by 7 bases, with 7 bases of the junction left unmatched. This CDR3 contains 14 residues. CDR1 is SNHLY and CDR2 is FYNNEI in the germline V gene. The CDR3, as DNA: TGTGCCAGCAGTACTCAGGGGGCGAGGCAGCCCCAGCATTTT. Protein: CASSTQGARQPQHF. The variable domain in full, with the rest retrieved from reference TRBV2 and TRBJ1-5, is EPEVTQTPSHQVTQMGQEVILRCVPISNHLYFYWYRQILGQKVEFLVSFYNNEISEKSEIFDDQFSVERPDGSNFTLKIRSTKLEDSAMYFCASSTQGARQPQHFGDGTRLSIL.

This clonotype was seen a few times. The chain couples TRBV6-6 to TRBJ1-1, with D unresolved. Germline V CDR1 and CDR2: MNHNY, SVGAGI (reference sequence). The CDR3 length is 13 residues. V lost 3 bases and J lost 1, with 6 bases in between. CDR3 DNA: TGTGCCAGCAGTTATGACGAGAACACTGAAGCTTTCTTT. It codes for CASSYDENTEAFF.

The V call is TRBV15, the J call TRBJ2-7; 7 bases fit TRBD1. Germline CDR1 is LNHNV and CDR2 is YYDKDF (reference sequence). V lost 4 bases to trimming and J lost 8 bases; unmatched junction nucleotides: 5. This CDR3 spans 12 amino acids. This chain's CDR3 is CATSNDRVQQYF. As DNA, the CDR3 is TGTGCCACCAGCAACGACAGGGTTCAGCAGTACTTC.

This clonotype was seen a few times. V usage is TRBV10-3 and J usage is TRBJ2-7; a weak D match, TRBD2 (6 bases). CDR1 is ENHRY and CDR2 is SYGVKD in the germline V gene. CDR3 size: 18 residues. Trimming pared 3 bases from V and 5 bases from J, leaving 26 bases between. The CDR3 here is CAISDPMSRSGSWNEQYF. CDR3 nucleotides: TGTGCCATCAGTGACCCGATGAGCCGCAGCGGGTCCTGGAACGAGCAGTACTTC.

J is TRBJ2-5 and V is TRBV11-2; D is possibly TRBD1 (5 bases). This CDR3 spans 15 amino acids. Germline CDR1 is SGHAT and CDR2 is FQNNGV. With 1 base removed from V and 0 bases from J, the gap between germline ends came to 9 bases. CDR3 sequence (DNA): TGTGCCAGCAGCTTAGGCAGGGTAAACCAAGAGACCCAGTACTTC. This translates into CASSLGRVNQETQYF.

This clonotype turned up a few times. This rearrangement joins TRBV29-1 to TRBJ1-1; tentative D call: TRBD1 (6 bases). The germline V gene has CDR1 SQVTM and CDR2 ANQGSEA. Trimming cost V 4 bases and J 4 bases, with 10 bases left between them. The CDR3 is 12 residues long. CDR3 residues: CSVGGGVTEAFF. DNA of the CDR3: TGCAGCGTTGGAGGGGGAGTCACTGAAGCTTTCTTT. The whole variable domain, filled in from reference TRBV29-1 and TRBJ1-1, reads SAVISQKPSRDICQRGTSLTIQCQVDSQVTMMFWYRQQPGQSLTLIATANQGSEATYESGFVIDKFPISRPNLTFSTLTVSNMSPEDSSIYLCSVGGGVTEAFFGQGTRLTVV.

A few counts support this clonotype. This chain joins TRBV12-3 or TRBV12-4 and TRBJ2-5, with a possible D match to TRBD1 (5 bases). The V gene lost 3 bases and the J gene lost 3 bases, with 11 bases spanning the gap. The CDR3 has 14 residues. The CDR3 sequence is CASSLQGLEETQYF. Written as DNA, the CDR3 is TGTGCCAGCAGTTTGCAGGGTTTAGAAGAGACCCAGTACTTC.

The sample holds many counts of this clonotype. V usage is TRBV12-3 or TRBV12-4 and J usage is TRBJ1-2; D remains ambiguous. This CDR3 has 11 amino acids. Trimming left V 7 bases short and J 9 bases short, with 12 bases between. The CDR3 is CASTRSRSYTF. CDR3 in DNA: TGTGCCAGCACACGATCGCGTAGCTACACCTTC.

A few counts support this clonotype. Written as DNA, the CDR3 is TGTGCCAGCAGCCGAGACAGGGGGCAGCAGAGAAATTCACCCCTCCACTTT. Protein: CASSRDRGQQRNSPLHF. The genes are TRBV13 and TRBJ1-6; 10 nucleotides agree with TRBD1. Germline loops: CDR1 PRHDT, CDR2 FYEKMQ (reference sequence). Trimming removed 5 bases from V and 7 bases from J; junction bases left unmatched: 11. The CDR3 spans 17 residues.